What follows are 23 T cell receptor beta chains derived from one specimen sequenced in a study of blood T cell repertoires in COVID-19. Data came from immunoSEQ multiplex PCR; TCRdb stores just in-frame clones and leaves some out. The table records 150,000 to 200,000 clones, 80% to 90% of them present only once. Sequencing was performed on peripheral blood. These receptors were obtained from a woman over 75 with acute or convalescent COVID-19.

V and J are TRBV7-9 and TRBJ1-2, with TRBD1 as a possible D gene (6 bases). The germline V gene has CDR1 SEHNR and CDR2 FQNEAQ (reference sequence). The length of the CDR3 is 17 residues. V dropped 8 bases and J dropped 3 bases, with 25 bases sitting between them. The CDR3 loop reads CASFSPPNRERDYGYTF. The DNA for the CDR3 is TGTGCCAGCTTTTCCCCCCCGAACAGGGAGAGGGACTATGGCTACACCTTC.

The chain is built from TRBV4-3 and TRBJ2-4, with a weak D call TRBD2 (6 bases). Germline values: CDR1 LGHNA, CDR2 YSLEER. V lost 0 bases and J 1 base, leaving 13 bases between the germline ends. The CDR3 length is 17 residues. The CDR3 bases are TGCGCCAGCAGCCAAGATTCTACGGGGGTGGCCAAAAACATTCAGTACTTC. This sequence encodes CASSQDSTGVAKNIQYF.

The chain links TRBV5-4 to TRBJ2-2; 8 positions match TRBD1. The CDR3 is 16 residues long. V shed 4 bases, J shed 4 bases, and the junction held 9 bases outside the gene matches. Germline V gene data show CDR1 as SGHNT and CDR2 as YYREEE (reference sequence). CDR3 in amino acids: CASSRPGQGVTGELFF. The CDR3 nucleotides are TGTGCCAGCAGCAGACCCGGACAGGGCGTCACCGGGGAGCTGTTTTTT.

CDR3 protein: CSASRGYNQPQHF. DNA for the CDR3: TGCAGTGCTAGTCGCGGCTACAATCAGCCCCAGCATTTT. The chain couples TRBV20-1 to TRBJ1-5; D gene uncertain. Trimming removed 3 bases at V and 3 bases at J, with 9 bases between. Looked up from germline, CDR1 is DFQATT and CDR2 is SNEGSKA (reference sequence). The CDR3 length is 13 residues.

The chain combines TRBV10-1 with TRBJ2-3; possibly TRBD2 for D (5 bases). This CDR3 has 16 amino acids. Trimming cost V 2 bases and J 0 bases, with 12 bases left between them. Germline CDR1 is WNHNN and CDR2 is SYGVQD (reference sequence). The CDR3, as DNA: TGCGCCAGCAGTGAGCCTACTAGGGCAAGCACAGATACGCAGTATTTT. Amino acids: CASSEPTRASTDTQYF.

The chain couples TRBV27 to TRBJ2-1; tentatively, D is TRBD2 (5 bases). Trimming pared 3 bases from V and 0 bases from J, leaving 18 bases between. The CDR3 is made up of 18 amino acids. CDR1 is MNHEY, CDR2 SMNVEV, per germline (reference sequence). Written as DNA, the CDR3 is TGTGCCAGCAGTTTTATGGCCGCGGGTCGGAGCTCCTACAATGAGCAGTTCTTC. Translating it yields CASSFMAAGRSSYNEQFF.

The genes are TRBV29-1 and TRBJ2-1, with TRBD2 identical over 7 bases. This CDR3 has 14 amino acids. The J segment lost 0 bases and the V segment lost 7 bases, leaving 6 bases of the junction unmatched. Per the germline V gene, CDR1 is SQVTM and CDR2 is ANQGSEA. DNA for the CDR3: TGCAGCGCCGGGGGAGGGGTCTCCTACAATGAGCAGTTCTTC. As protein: CSAGGGVSYNEQFF.

The CDR3 DNA reads TGCGCCAGCAGCGCCTTGGCCGGAGGGTACCAAGAGACCCAGTACTTC. Translating it yields CASSALAGGYQETQYF. The chain recombines TRBV10-2 with TRBJ2-5, with D tentatively TRBD2 (6 bases). Germline V gene lookup returns CDR1 WSHSY and CDR2 SAAADI. V lost 6 bases and J lost 0, with 17 bases in between. The CDR3 runs 16 residues.

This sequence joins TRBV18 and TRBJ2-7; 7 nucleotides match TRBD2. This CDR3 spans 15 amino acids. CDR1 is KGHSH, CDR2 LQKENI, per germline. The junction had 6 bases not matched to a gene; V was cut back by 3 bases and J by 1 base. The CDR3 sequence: CASSPRASGSYEQYF. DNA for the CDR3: TGTGCCAGCTCACCCCGCGCTAGCGGTTCCTACGAGCAGTACTTC.

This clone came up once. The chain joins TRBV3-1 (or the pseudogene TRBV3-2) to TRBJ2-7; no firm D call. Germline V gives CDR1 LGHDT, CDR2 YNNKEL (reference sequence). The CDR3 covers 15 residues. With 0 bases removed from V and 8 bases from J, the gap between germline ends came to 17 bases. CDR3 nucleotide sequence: TGTGCCAGCAGCCAAGAACGGCTAGTCCAGAACCAGCAGTACTTC. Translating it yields CASSQERLVQNQQYF.

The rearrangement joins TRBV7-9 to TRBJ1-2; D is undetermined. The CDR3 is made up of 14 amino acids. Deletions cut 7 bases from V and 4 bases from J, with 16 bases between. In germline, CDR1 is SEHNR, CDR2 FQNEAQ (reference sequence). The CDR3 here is CASTTGMRIYGYTF. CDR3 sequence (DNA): TGTGCCAGCACCACGGGAATGCGGATCTATGGCTACACCTTC.

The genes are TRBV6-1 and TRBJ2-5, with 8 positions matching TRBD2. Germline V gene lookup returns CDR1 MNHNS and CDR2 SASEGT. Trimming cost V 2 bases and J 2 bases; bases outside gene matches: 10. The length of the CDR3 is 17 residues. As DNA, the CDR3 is TGTGCCAGCAGTGAATCGAGACTAGCGCGAGTTCAAGAGACCCAGTACTTC. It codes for CASSESRLARVQETQYF.

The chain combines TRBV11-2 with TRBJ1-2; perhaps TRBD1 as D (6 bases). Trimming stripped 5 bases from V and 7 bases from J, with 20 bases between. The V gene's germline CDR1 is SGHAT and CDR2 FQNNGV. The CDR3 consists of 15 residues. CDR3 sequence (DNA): TGTGCCAGCAGCCCCTCCGGGACATTACCATCTGGCTACACCTTC. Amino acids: CASSPSGTLPSGYTF.

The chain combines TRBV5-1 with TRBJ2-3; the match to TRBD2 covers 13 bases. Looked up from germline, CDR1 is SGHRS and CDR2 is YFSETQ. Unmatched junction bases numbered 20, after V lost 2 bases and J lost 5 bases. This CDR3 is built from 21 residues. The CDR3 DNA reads TGCGCCAGCAGCTTTGGATCCCGGGTTGGAAGGGGACTAGCGGGACTAGATACGCAGTATTTT. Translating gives CASSFGSRVGRGLAGLDTQYF. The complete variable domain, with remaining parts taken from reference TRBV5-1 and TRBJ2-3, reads KAGVTQTPRYLIKTRGQQVTLSCSPISGHRSVSWYQQTPGQGLQFLFEYFSETQRNKGNFPGRFSGRQFSNSRSEMNVSTLELGDSALYLCASSFGSRVGRGLAGLDTQYFGPGTRLTVL.

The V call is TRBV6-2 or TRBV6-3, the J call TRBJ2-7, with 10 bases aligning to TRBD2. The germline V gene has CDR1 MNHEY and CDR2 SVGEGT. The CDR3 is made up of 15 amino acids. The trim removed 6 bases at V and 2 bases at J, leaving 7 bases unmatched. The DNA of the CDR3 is TGTGCCAGCAGCCCTAAAGGACTAGCGGCCTACGAGCAGTACTTC. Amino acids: CASSPKGLAAYEQYF.

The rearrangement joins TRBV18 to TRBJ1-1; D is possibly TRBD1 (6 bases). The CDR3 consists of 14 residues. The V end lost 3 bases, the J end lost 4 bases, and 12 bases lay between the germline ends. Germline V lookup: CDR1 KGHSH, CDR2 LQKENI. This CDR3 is CASSPYQDSTEAFF. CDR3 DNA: TGTGCCAGCTCACCGTACCAGGACAGCACTGAAGCTTTCTTT.

The CDR3 bases are TGTGCCATCAGTGAGGGAGGGGCCCCGGACTCCTACGAGCAGTACTTC. Translation: CAISEGGAPDSYEQYF. The chain links TRBV10-3 to TRBJ2-7; TRBD2 might be the D (6 bases). Trimming stripped 2 bases from V and 0 bases from J, with 14 bases between. This CDR3 region has 16 residues. Germline loops: CDR1 ENHRY, CDR2 SYGVKD.

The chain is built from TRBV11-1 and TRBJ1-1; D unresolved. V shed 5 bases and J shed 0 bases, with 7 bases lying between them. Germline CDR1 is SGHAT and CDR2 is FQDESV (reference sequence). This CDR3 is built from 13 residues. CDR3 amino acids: CASSLAVNTEAFF. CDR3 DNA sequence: TGTGCCAGCAGCCTCGCGGTGAACACTGAAGCTTTCTTT.

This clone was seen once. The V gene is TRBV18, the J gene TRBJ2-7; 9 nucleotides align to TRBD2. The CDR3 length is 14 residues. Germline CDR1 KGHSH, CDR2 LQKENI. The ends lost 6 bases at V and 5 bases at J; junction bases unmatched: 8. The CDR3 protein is CASSGREGQNEQYF. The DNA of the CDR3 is TGTGCCAGCTCGGGGCGGGAGGGCCAGAACGAGCAGTACTTC.

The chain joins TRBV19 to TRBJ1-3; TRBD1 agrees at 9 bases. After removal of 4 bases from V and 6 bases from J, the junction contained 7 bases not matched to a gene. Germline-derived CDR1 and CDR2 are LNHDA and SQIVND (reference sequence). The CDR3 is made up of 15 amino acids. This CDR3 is CASSTGQGFENTIYF. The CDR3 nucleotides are TGTGCCAGTAGTACCGGACAGGGGTTTGAAAACACCATATATTTT.

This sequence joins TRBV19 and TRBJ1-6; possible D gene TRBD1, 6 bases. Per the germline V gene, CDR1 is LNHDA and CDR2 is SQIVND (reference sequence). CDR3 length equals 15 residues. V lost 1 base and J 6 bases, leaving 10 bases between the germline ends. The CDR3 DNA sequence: TGTGCCAGTAGTATAGGAAGCAGGGGTAATTCACCCCTCCACTTT. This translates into CASSIGSRGNSPLHF.

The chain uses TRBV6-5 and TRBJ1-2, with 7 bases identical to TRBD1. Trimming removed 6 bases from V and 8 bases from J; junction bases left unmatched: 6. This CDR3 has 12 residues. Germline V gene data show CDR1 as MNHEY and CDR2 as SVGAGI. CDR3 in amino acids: CASRQQGFGYTF. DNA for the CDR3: TGTGCCAGCAGACAACAGGGGTTCGGCTACACCTTC.

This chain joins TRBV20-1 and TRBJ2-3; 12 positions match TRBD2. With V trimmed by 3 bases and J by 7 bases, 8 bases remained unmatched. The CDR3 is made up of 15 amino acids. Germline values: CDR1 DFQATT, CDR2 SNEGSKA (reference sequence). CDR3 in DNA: TGCAGTGCTAGTTCGACTAGCGGGGGCGTGTATACGCAGTATTTT. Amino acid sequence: CSASSTSGGVYTQYF.